This T cell receptor (beta chain) was observed in a study of T cell responses to AZD1222 COVID-19 vaccine. Repertoires were generated with immunoSEQ multiplex PCR, while TCRdb's copy carries only in-frame clones and drops some. The data hold about 140,000 clones, with 88% observed a single time. With 2 bases removed from V and 11 bases from J, the gap between germline ends came to 10 bases. CDR1 is MNHEY and CDR2 is SMNVEV in the germline V gene (reference sequence). The CDR3 sequence is 13 residues long. General study points: The reported proportion of spike-specific TCRs targeting unmutated variant regions was nearly half. Possibly, clonal diversity was underestimated; donors were largely white British and included more females.

Worth noting for this clone: What it recognizes is unknown.

The rearrangement links TRBV27 to TRBJ1-6; D gene uncertain. This specimen consisted of peripheral blood, obtained 28 days after the second AZD1222 dose. The sequence was collected from an adult who received the AZD1222 COVID-19 vaccine. The CDR3 coding sequence is TGTGCCAGCAGTTTAAGGGTGTTGACACCCCTCCACTTT. Its protein is CASSLRVLTPLHF.